This record covers a single TCR beta chain. The specificity of this receptor is unknown. Per-base quality was not reported, and no clone a single base away is much larger than it. TCR beta CDR3 regions were sequenced from DNA using the immunoSEQ hsTCRbeta Kit. In the paper's pipeline: TCR sequencing data were analysed with the ImmunoSEQ Analyzer. T cell clonality was calculated on productive rearrangements as 1 minus Pielou's evenness. To measure T cell diversity, the inverse Simpson index was applied to productive templates. T cell density was defined as TCR beta template counts normalized to usable DNA, with usable DNA estimated by amplifying and sequencing housekeeping genes. TCR metrics were compared across histologic stages using two-sided Kruskal-Wallis tests. Drawn from immuneACCESS, this table holds only the in-frame rearrangements with V and J called that TCRdb kept. Clones are partly lost; checked studies trace under half to an unresolved V gene and leave the rest unexplained. V and J calls and clone size follow that table, whereas D and trimming were derived from the DNA. Here the sample has some 4,200 clones; about 82% occur a single time. Around 12% of the sample goes to the ten largest clones.

Resection was performed on patients in Japan or China between about 2013 and 2017. Two lung cancer pathologists independently confirmed the histologic diagnosis of each case on H&E slides. Macro-dissection after pathologic assessment enriched premalignant or tumor cells for nucleic acid extraction. FFPE tissue was used for DNA isolation with the AllPrep DNA/RNA FFPE Kit. Spanning cysteine to phenylalanine, the CDR3 consists of 13 amino acids. Solely the CDR3 DNA is kept, with 39 bases framed from the first base. V loses 4 bases, J loses 4 bases, and the germline ends lie 10 bases apart. Reading the germline V gene gives CDR1 MDHEN and CDR2 SYDVKM. This sample was taken from a study of immune evolution from preneoplasia to lung adenocarcinoma (dated by TCRdb to 2020 to 2022). Background on the whole study: HLA loss of heterozygosity was found in around 7% of AIS, about 14% of MIA and about a third of ADC lesions, and in no AAH lesions. Sample size was determined by specimen availability and not by a prior power calculation. Resected precursor lesions (AAH, AIS, MIA) and invasive adenocarcinomas were each compared against paired morphologically normal lung tissue. The overall cohort was made up of around 57 patients with pulmonary nodules who had surgical resection. The immune data were integrated with whole exome sequencing and methylation data from the same cohort of nodules. According to the study, fewer than 130 samples went through TCR sequencing. The TCR sequencing data were obtained from around 46 patients. POLYSOLVER was used to infer class I HLA alleles from exome data, and LOHHLA was used to detect allele-specific HLA loss. The study profiled immune contexture across lung adenocarcinoma precursors and invasive adenocarcinoma using immune gene expression, TCR sequencing and multiplex immunofluorescence. Findings and caveats that apply to the study as a whole: KRAS-mutant nodules showed the highest T cell clonality compared with EGFR-mutant or double wild-type lesions. The highest top T cell clone frequencies were observed in normal lung, and a progressive decrease in top T cell clone frequencies appeared to occur from AAH through AIS, MIA and invasive adenocarcinoma. The findings reflected association rather than direct causation, and larger cohorts with long-term follow-up and longitudinal biopsies were considered necessary. Because every patient came from Japan and China, how well the results apply to Western populations was uncertain. The highest clonality was observed in normal lung, whereas higher T cell density and diversity but lower clonality appeared to be present in later-stage lesions.

The sequence was obtained from a person between 65 and 79 years old with lung adenocarcinoma. The sequence is built from TRBV28 and TRBJ1-2; the D gene is perhaps TRBD1, from 5 matching bases. The sequencing input was FFPE minimally invasive lung adenocarcinoma tissue. The intended sense of this specimen's cell subset or site label: micro-invasive lung adenocarcinoma (MIA). The DNA sequence follows: TGTGCCAGCAGTTCCCGGGACGTCTATGGCTACACCTTC. Translated, it reads CASSSRDVYGYTF.